Below, 26 T cell receptor beta chains from the same sample are listed, as sequenced in a study of T cells in Graves' hyperthyroidism and ophthalmopathy. Regions amplified from RNA transcripts were the TCR beta CDR3 regions. An initial round of RT-PCR targeting the TCR CDR3 relied on the HTBI primer set. TCRdb re-analysed the multiplex PCR reads in MiXCR, keeping a single row per CDR3 protein. Among about 380,000 distinct CDR3 sequences, about 15% were seen once, and the ten largest hold 20%. The source material was blood. These receptors came from a woman in her twenties or thirties with Graves' ophthalmopathy.

This clonotype came up a few times. This rearrangement joins TRBV7-2 to TRBJ1-5; D is ambiguous. Trimming removed 1 base at V and 7 bases at J, with 14 bases between. This CDR3 is 15 amino acids long. Germline-derived CDR1 and CDR2 are SGHTA and FQGNSA. Written as DNA, the CDR3 is TGTGCCAGCAGCTTAGGGGCCCGTTCAAGGCAGCCCCAGCATTTT. It encodes CASSLGARSRQPQHF.

This clonotype was recorded at least ten times. The chain joins TRBV19 to TRBJ1-1; D is ambiguous. The CDR3 runs 13 residues. The germline V gene encodes CDR1 LNHDA and CDR2 SQIVND (reference sequence). V was shortened by 1 base and J by 5 bases, with 8 bases between the two germline ends. The CDR3, as DNA: TGTGCCAGTAGTATAGGCCTTGGAACTGAAGCTTTCTTT. Translation: CASSIGLGTEAFF.

To note about this clonotype: One end of the junction varies from germline; a read error may be responsible. V usage is TRBV27 and J usage is TRBJ2-1; 8 nucleotides align to TRBD1. This CDR3 contains 16 residues. Germline loops: CDR1 MNHEY, CDR2 SMNVEV (reference sequence). In DNA form, the CDR3 reads TGTGTCAGCCATCCTTTATTTGACAGGGGAAAAGATGAGCAGTTCTTC. It yields the protein CVSHPLFDRGKDEQFF.

This clonotype has ten or more counts. The chain recombines TRBV11-2 with TRBJ2-7; D is perhaps TRBD1 (6 bases). The CDR3 length is 17 residues. CDR1 and CDR2 (germline): SGHAT, FQNNGV. The V gene lost 3 bases and the J gene lost 4 bases, with 22 bases spanning the gap. CDR3: CASSLPAGTPNYYEQYF. CDR3 sequence (DNA): TGTGCCAGCAGCTTGCCGGCCGGGACACCAAACTATTACGAGCAGTACTTC. Together with reference TRBV11-2 and TRBJ2-7, the CDR3 gives the full variable domain: EAGVAQSPRYKIIEKRQSVAFWCNPISGHATLYWYQQILGQGPKLLIQFQNNGVVDDSQLPKDRFSAERLKGVDSTLKIQPAKLEDSAVYLCASSLPAGTPNYYEQYFGPGTRLTVT.

Only a few counts were recorded for this clonotype. The V and J genes are TRBV14 and TRBJ2-7, with 10 bases aligning to TRBD2. Per the germline V gene, CDR1 is SGHDN and CDR2 is FVKESK. V was pared by 4 bases and J by 0 bases, with 15 bases of the junction left unmatched. The CDR3 is 19 residues long. The CDR3 here is CASSPPFLAGGLSSYEQYF. DNA for the CDR3: TGTGCCAGCAGCCCCCCCTTTTTAGCGGGGGGCCTGAGCTCCTACGAGCAGTACTTC.

With respect to this clonotype: One base away lies a much larger clone, so this may be a sequencing read error. This chain joins TRBV5-5 and TRBJ2-1; D may be TRBD1 (6 bases). V lost 3 bases, J lost 5 bases, and 15 bases lay in between. This CDR3 contains 15 residues. Germline V gene data show CDR1 as SGHKS and CDR2 as YYEKEE (reference sequence). The CDR3 DNA is TGTGCCAGCAGCTCACGGACAGCGGAAAACAATGAGCAGTTCTTC. Its translation: CASSSRTAENNEQFF.

This clonotype was picked up many times. The chain recombines TRBV7-3 with TRBJ1-2; weak D call: TRBD1 (6 bases). In germline, CDR1 is SGHTA, CDR2 FQGTGA. Trimming stripped 6 bases from V and 7 bases from J, with 18 bases between. CDR3 length: 14 residues. The CDR3 DNA is TGTGCCAGCAGGGAAACGTGGGGGGCCGGTGGCTACACCTTC. Protein: CASRETWGAGGYTF.

The V gene is TRBV12-3 or TRBV12-4, the J gene TRBJ2-2, with 8 bases that match TRBD2. The CDR3 extends over 15 amino acids. The trim removed 7 bases at V and 7 bases at J, leaving 11 bases unmatched. This CDR3 is CASTLRVAGFGELFF. The CDR3 DNA reads TGTGCCAGCACCCTCCGGGTAGCGGGGTTCGGGGAGCTGTTTTTT.

This clonotype was counted ten times or more. The rearrangement links TRBV2 to TRBJ2-5; D could derive from TRBD1 or TRBD2 (6 bases each). Germline V lookup: CDR1 SNHLY, CDR2 FYNNEI. Between the trimmed V and J ends, which lost 4 bases and 8 bases, there was a span of 20 bases. The CDR3 loop spans 15 amino acids. CDR3 in DNA: TGTGCCAGCAGTGGACAATTGGGGGGCGGGGAAACCCAGTACTTC. Its translation: CASSGQLGGGETQYF. Full variable domain (missing parts from reference TRBV2 and TRBJ2-5): EPEVTQTPSHQVTQMGQEVILRCVPISNHLYFYWYRQILGQKVEFLVSFYNNEISEKSEIFDDQFSVERPDGSNFTLKIRSTKLEDSAMYFCASSGQLGGGETQYFGPGTRLLVL.

At least ten counts were recorded for this clonotype. V usage is TRBV28 and J usage is TRBJ1-4; 9 nucleotides agree with TRBD1. Germline V gene lookup returns CDR1 MDHEN and CDR2 SYDVKM. The junction had 12 bases not matched to a gene; V was cut back by 7 bases and J by 6 bases. This CDR3 contains 16 residues. The CDR3 DNA sequence: TGTGCCAGCATTCCACAGGGGGCAAATCATTATGAAAAACTGTTTTTT. Protein: CASIPQGANHYEKLFF.

V usage is TRBV5-1 and J usage is TRBJ2-1; 13 positions match TRBD2. J lost 0 bases, V lost 4 bases, and 10 bases had no gene match. The germline V gene has CDR1 SGHRS and CDR2 YFSETQ. The CDR3 is 19 amino acids. The DNA of the CDR3 is TGCGCCAGCAGCGCTAACCCGGGACTAGCGGGGAGCTCCTACAATGAGCAGTTCTTC. Amino acids: CASSANPGLAGSSYNEQFF. The entire variable domain, with the rest obtained from reference TRBV5-1 and TRBJ2-1, is as follows: KAGVTQTPRYLIKTRGQQVTLSCSPISGHRSVSWYQQTPGQGLQFLFEYFSETQRNKGNFPGRFSGRQFSNSRSEMNVSTLELGDSALYLCASSANPGLAGSSYNEQFFGPGTRLTVL.

V gene TRBV7-3 combines with J gene TRBJ2-7; D possibly corresponds to TRBD1 (5 bases). V gave up 5 bases and J gave up 9 bases, with 14 bases separating them. The CDR3 has 12 residues. CDR1 and CDR2 (germline): SGHTA, FQGTGA. The CDR3 DNA sequence: TGTGCCAGCAGCAAGCCAGGGTTCCCGCAGTACTTC. Translated: CASSKPGFPQYF.

The rearrangement joins TRBV4-1 to TRBJ2-4; D may be TRBD1 or TRBD2 (6 bases each). The germline CDR1 and CDR2 sequences are MGHRA and YSYEKL. This CDR3 has 18 residues. Trimming pared 0 bases from V and 3 bases from J, leaving 18 bases between. CDR3 in amino acids: CASSQDPETRGDKNIQYF. The DNA for the CDR3 is TGCGCCAGCAGCCAAGATCCAGAGACTAGGGGGGACAAAAACATTCAGTACTTC.

This clonotype appeared a few times. It may be a read error: a sequence one base away is much more abundant. The CDR3 DNA sequence: TGTGCCAGCAGTCCGCGGAGGACAGCTAACTATGTCTACACCTTC. It specifies CASSPRRTANYVYTF. The chain joins TRBV12-3 or TRBV12-4 to TRBJ1-2; TRBD1 is a possible D gene (6 bases). The length of the CDR3 is 15 residues.

This clonotype appeared a few times. The rearrangement links TRBV27 to TRBJ2-3, with D possibly being TRBD1 (8 bases). There are 15 residues in the CDR3. V was cut by 5 bases and J by 6 bases, with 18 bases left in between. CDR1 MNHEY and CDR2 SMNVEV come from the germline V gene (reference sequence). The CDR3 nucleotides are TGTGCCAGCAGTCACAGGGGGGGGCTAGTGGATACGCAGTATTTT. It specifies CASSHRGGLVDTQYF.

This clonotype was recorded at least ten times. The DNA of the CDR3 is TGTGCCAGCAGGCTACAGGGGGCAGCCCAGCATTTT. Translating gives CASRLQGAAQHF. The chain joins TRBV28 to TRBJ1-5; TRBD1 aligns across 9 bases. Germline V lookup: CDR1 MDHEN, CDR2 SYDVKM. J lost 11 bases, V lost 6 bases, and 5 bases had no gene match. This CDR3 is built from 12 residues.

This clonotype has at least ten counts. The rearrangement links TRBV18 to TRBJ2-7, with TRBD1 matching over 8 bases. V lost 3 bases to trimming and J lost 5 bases; unmatched junction nucleotides: 9. Germline V gene data show CDR1 as KGHSH and CDR2 as LQKENI. This CDR3 contains 15 residues. CDR3 sequence reads: CASSPDRGLGDEQYF. CDR3 bases: TGTGCCAGCTCACCTGACAGGGGCCTCGGGGACGAGCAGTACTTC.

This clonotype was observed at least ten times. The chain uses TRBV28 and TRBJ2-7; D gene unclear. The CDR3 is 14 residues long. Per the germline V gene, CDR1 is MDHEN and CDR2 is SYDVKM. V lost 5 bases to trimming and J lost 2 bases, with 13 bases between them. Written as DNA, the CDR3 is TGTGCCAGCAGTCCAGTCTCGACGGCCTACGAGCAGTACTTC. Amino acid sequence: CASSPVSTAYEQYF.

This clonotype was recorded many times. The J gene is TRBJ1-4, the V gene TRBV7-3, with 7 bases matching TRBD1. V lost 6 bases and J lost 3; bases outside the gene matches: 7. This CDR3 spans 15 amino acids. Looked up from germline, CDR1 is SGHTA and CDR2 is FQGTGA. The CDR3 nucleotides are TGTGCCAGCAGTTTGCCGGGACAGCCTAATGAAAAACTGTTTTTT. Translated: CASSLPGQPNEKLFF.

This clonotype occurred many times. The chain combines TRBV20-1 with TRBJ2-3; D is undetermined. Per the germline V gene, CDR1 is DFQATT and CDR2 is SNEGSKA (reference sequence). V lost 1 base and J 4 bases, leaving 6 bases between the germline ends. The CDR3 is 12 amino acids. CDR3 loop: CSARVRSDTQYF. The CDR3 coding sequence is TGCAGTGCTAGAGTCCGCTCAGATACGCAGTATTTT.

This chain connects TRBV24-1 to TRBJ2-7; D call uncertain. Trimming removed 1 base at V and 4 bases at J, with 4 bases between. The CDR3 is 12 amino acids. Germline loops: CDR1 KGHDR, CDR2 SFDVKD. The CDR3 bases are TGTGCCACCAGTGATTTTGGTTACGAGCAGTACTTC. This translates into CATSDFGYEQYF.

This clonotype was detected many times. The rearrangement joins TRBV2 to TRBJ2-5; the match to TRBD2 covers 8 bases. CDR1 SNHLY and CDR2 FYNNEI come from the germline V gene. J lost 5 bases, V lost 4 bases, and 6 bases had no gene match. This CDR3 contains 14 residues. This CDR3 is CASSVSSGVETQYF. The CDR3 DNA sequence: TGTGCCAGCAGTGTGAGTAGCGGGGTGGAGACCCAGTACTTC. The whole variable domain, remainder taken from reference TRBV2 and TRBJ2-5, is EPEVTQTPSHQVTQMGQEVILRCVPISNHLYFYWYRQILGQKVEFLVSFYNNEISEKSEIFDDQFSVERPDGSNFTLKIRSTKLEDSAMYFCASSVSSGVETQYFGPGTRLLVL.

This clonotype showed up many times. The rearrangement uses TRBV12-3 or TRBV12-4 and TRBJ1-2; D is possibly TRBD1 (6 bases). This CDR3 is built from 14 residues. V was clipped by 2 bases and J by 6 bases, with 13 bases between them. For the CDR3, the DNA is TGTGCCAGCAGTTTAAATCCGGGACACGATGGCTACACCTTC. It codes for CASSLNPGHDGYTF.

This clonotype was seen many times. The CDR3 here is CASSFGRGRKTQYF. The CDR3 DNA follows: TGTGCCAGCAGTTTCGGGCGGGGGAGGAAGACCCAGTACTTC. J is TRBJ2-5 and V is TRBV27, with 7 bases aligning to TRBD2. CDR1 is MNHEY, CDR2 SMNVEV, per germline (reference sequence). This CDR3 spans 14 amino acids. V lost 3 bases, J lost 6 bases, and 7 bases stayed unmatched.

The chain carries TRBV4-1 and TRBJ2-3, with a weak D call TRBD1 (5 bases). TRBJ1-5 matches the DNA end more closely, so the J call is doubtful. There are 18 residues in the CDR3. Germline V gene data show CDR1 as MGHRA and CDR2 as YSYEKL. CDR3 bases: TGCGCCAGCAGCCAAGACAACCTCGGGGGGGGGACCACAGATACGCAGCATTTT. This codes for CASSQDNLGGGTTDTQHF.

Ten or more counts support this clonotype. The V and J genes are TRBV28 and TRBJ1-2; D is undetermined. Per germline, CDR1 MDHEN and CDR2 SYDVKM. The CDR3 covers 11 residues. With 6 bases removed from V and 14 bases from J, the gap between germline ends came to 16 bases. In DNA, the CDR3 is TGTGCCAGCAGATCCCGGGGAACGCATACCTTC. Its translation is CASRSRGTHTF.